This passage covers 4 T cell receptor beta chains from one sample sequenced in a study of cytomegalovirus exposure and HLA in healthy donors. Amplification used 60 Vbeta primers and 13 Jbeta primers. Only in-frame clones appear in the TCRdb table, and some are missing; sequencing was by immunoSEQ multiplex PCR. The sample shows approximately 160,000 clones, around 68% of them seen only once. Sequencing was done on a sample of PBMCs. These receptors were obtained from a middle-aged woman in good health and CMV-seropositive.

The J gene is TRBJ1-5, the V gene TRBV2; TRBD1 aligns across 8 bases. Germline loops: CDR1 SNHLY, CDR2 FYNNEI. This CDR3 has 12 amino acids. Trimming removed 6 bases from V and 7 bases from J; junction bases left unmatched: 2. As DNA, the CDR3 is TGTGCCAGCAGGGGACAGGTCCAGCCCCAGCATTTT. Its translation: CASRGQVQPQHF.

The rearrangement uses TRBV6-1 and TRBJ1-2; D is undetermined. The ends were cut back, 4 bases at V and 7 bases at J, with 13 bases in the middle. The CDR3 consists of 13 residues. The germline V gene encodes CDR1 MNHNS and CDR2 SASEGT. The chain's CDR3 is CASSGARRVGYTF. The CDR3 DNA follows: TGTGCCAGCAGTGGGGCCCGCCGAGTTGGCTACACCTTC.

The V call is TRBV5-8, the J call TRBJ2-7, with D maybe TRBD2 (5 bases). V was shortened by 0 bases and J by 7 bases, with 5 bases between the two germline ends. The germline CDR1 and CDR2 sequences are SGHTS and YDEGEE. The CDR3 is 11 residues long. CDR3 bases: TGTGCCAGCAGCTTGGCGGGGGAGCAGTACTTC. This translates into CASSLAGEQYF.

In this sample, this clone turned up once. The chain has TRBV11-3 and TRBJ2-1, with TRBD1 as a possible D gene (6 bases). The germline V gene encodes CDR1 SGHNT and CDR2 YENEEA. V lost 5 bases and J lost 8, with 22 bases in between. This CDR3 contains 16 residues. CDR3 sequence reads: CASSHADRLQPDEQFF. DNA for the CDR3: TGTGCCAGCAGCCACGCAGACAGGCTCCAGCCCGATGAGCAGTTCTTC.